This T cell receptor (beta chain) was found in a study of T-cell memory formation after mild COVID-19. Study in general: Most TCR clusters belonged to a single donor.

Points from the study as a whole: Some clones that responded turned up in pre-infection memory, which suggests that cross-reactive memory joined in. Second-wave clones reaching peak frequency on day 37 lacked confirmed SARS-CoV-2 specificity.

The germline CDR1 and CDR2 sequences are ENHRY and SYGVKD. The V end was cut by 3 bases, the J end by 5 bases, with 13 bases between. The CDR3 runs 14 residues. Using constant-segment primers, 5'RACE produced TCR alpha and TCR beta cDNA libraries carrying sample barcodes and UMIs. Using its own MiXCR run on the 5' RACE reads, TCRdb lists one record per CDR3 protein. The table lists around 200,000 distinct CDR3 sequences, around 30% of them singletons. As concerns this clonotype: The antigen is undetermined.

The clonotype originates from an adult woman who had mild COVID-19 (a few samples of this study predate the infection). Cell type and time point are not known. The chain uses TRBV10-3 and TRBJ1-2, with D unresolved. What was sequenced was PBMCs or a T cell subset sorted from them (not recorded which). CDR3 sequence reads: CAISDTAESYGYTF. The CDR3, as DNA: TGTGCCATCAGTGACACGGCAGAGAGTTATGGCTACACCTTC.